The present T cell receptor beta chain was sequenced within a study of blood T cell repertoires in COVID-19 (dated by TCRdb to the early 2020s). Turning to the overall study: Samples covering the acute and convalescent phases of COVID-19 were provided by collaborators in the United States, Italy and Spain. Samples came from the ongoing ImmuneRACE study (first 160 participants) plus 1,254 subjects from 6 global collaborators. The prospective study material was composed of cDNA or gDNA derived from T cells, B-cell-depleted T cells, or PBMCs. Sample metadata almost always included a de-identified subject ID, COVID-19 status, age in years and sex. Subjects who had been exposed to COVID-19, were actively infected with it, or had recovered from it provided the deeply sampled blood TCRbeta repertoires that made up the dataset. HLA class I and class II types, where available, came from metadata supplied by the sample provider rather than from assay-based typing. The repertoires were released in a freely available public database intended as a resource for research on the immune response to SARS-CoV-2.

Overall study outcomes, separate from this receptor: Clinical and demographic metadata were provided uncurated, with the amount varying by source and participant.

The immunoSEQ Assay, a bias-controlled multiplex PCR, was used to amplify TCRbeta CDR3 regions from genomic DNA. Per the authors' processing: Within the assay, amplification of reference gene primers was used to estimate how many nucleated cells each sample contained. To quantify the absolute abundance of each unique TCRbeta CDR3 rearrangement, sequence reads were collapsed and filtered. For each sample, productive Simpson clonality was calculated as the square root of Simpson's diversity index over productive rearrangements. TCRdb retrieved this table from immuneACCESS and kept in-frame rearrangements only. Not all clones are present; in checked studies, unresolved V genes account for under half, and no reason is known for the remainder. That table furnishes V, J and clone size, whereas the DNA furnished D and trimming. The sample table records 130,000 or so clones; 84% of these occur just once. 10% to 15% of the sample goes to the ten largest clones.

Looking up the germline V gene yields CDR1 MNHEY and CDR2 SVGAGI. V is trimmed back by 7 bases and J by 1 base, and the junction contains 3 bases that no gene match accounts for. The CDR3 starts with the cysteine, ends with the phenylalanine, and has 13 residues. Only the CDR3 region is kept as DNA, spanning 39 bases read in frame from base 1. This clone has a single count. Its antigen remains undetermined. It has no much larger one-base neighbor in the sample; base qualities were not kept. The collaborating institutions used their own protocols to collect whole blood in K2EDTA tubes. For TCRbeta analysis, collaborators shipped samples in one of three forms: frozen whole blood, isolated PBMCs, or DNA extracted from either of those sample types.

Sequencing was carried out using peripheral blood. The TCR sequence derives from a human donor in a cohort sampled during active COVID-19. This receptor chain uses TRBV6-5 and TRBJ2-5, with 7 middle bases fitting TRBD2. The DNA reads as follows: TGTGCCAGCAACCTAGCGGCCCAAGAGACCCAGTACTTC. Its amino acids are CASNLAAQETQYF.